This record concerns one T cell receptor (beta chain) sequence. This specimen belongs to a study of blood T cell repertoires in COVID-19. For the study at large: Sites across the United States, Italy and Spain contributed samples from acute and convalescent COVID-19. The analysed material was cDNA or gDNA that came from T cells, B-cell-depleted T cells, or PBMCs.

V lost 5 bases and J 7 bases, leaving 11 bases between the germline ends. CDR3 size: 12 residues. In germline, CDR1 is LGHDT, CDR2 YNNKEL (reference sequence). Source study methods: Reference gene primer amplification yielded estimated nucleated cell counts. The data were produced by immunoSEQ multiplex PCR, yet TCRdb's version contains in-frame clones alone and is incomplete. The V and J calls and clone size are taken from that table; D and trimming were inferred from the DNA. The sample has around 100,000 clones, almost 85% seen once. This sequence was found in a man in his forties with active or convalescent COVID-19. The chain recombines TRBV3-1 (or the pseudogene TRBV3-2) with TRBJ1-1; the D is unclear. Sequencing was done on a sample of peripheral blood. The CDR3: CASSAGNGEAFF. CDR3 DNA sequence: TGTGCCAGCAGCGCGGGCAACGGTGAAGCTTTCTTT.